This T cell receptor beta chain comes out of a study of PD-1 blockade in classical Hodgkin lymphoma. The protocol was immunoSEQ multiplex PCR, while the TCRdb copy is restricted to in-frame clones and leaves out a portion. The profile shows about 50,000 clones, about 80% of them singletons. Stated time point: cycle 4 day 1 (C4D1), after less than 7 weeks of nivolumab. Relapses following autologous stem cell transplantation were seen in all patients, with brentuximab vedotin exposure varying. Best responses included complete response and partial response; otherwise, the best response was progressive disease. Germline V lookup: CDR1 SGHTA, CDR2 FQGNSA. The length of the CDR3 is 14 residues. Between the trimmed V and J ends, which lost 0 bases and 3 bases, there was a span of 9 bases.

The receptor was derived from a human donor with classical Hodgkin lymphoma. The source was peripheral blood mononuclear cells (PBMCs), collected before the fourth cycle of nivolumab. The chain couples TRBV7-2 to TRBJ2-7, with D possibly matching TRBD1 (6 bases). The CDR3 protein is CASSLAQGIYEQYF. CDR3 sequence (DNA): TGTGCCAGCAGCTTAGCACAGGGTATCTACGAGCAGTACTTC. The full variable domain, with the rest looked up from reference TRBV7-2 and TRBJ2-7, is GAGVSQSPSNKVTEKGKDVELRCDPISGHTALYWYRQSLGQGLEFLIYFQGNSAPDKSGLPSDRFSAERTGGSVSTLTIQRTQQEDSAVYLCASSLAQGIYEQYFGPGTRLTVT.